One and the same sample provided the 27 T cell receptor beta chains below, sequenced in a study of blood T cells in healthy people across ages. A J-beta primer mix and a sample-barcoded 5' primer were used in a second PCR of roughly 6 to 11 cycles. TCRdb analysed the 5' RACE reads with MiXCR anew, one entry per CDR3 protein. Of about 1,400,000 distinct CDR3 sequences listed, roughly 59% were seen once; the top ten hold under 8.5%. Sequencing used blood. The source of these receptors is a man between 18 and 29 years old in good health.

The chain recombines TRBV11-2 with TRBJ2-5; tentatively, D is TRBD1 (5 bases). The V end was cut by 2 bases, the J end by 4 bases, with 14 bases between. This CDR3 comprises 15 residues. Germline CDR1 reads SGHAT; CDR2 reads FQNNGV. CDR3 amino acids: CASSLSQGPLETQYF. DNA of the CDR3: TGTGCCAGCAGCTTATCTCAGGGTCCCCTAGAGACCCAGTACTTC.

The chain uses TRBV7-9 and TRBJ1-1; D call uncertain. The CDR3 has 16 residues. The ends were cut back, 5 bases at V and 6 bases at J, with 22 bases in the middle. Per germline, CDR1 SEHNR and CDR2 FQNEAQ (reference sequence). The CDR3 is CASSHPIRVSSSEAFF. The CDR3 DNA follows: TGTGCCAGCAGCCATCCCATCCGCGTCTCCTCTTCTGAAGCTTTCTTT.

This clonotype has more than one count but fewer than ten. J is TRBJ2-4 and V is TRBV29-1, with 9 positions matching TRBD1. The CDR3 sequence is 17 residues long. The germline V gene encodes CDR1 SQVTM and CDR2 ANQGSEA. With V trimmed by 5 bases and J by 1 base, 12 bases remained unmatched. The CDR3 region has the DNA TGCAGCGTTCAACCGACCGGGACAGGGTTGGCCAAAAACATTCAGTACTTC. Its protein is CSVQPTGTGLAKNIQYF.

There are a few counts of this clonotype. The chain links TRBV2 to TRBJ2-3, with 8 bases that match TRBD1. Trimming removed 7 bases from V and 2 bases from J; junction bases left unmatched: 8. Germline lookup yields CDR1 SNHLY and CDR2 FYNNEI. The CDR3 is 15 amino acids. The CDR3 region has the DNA TGTGCCAGCACCCTTGGGACAGGCCCCACAGATACGCAGTATTTT. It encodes CASTLGTGPTDTQYF.

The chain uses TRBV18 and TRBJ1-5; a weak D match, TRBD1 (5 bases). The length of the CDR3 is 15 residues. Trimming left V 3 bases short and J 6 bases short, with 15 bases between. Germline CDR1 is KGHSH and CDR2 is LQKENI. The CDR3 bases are TGTGCCAGCTCACCCCTGGCAGGGCCGGCTCAGCCCCAGCATTTT. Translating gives CASSPLAGPAQPQHF.

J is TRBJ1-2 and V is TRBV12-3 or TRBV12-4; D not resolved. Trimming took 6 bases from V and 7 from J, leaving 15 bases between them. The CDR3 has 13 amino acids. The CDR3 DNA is TGTGCCAGCAGACGAGGGATGGCGGTTGGCTACACCTTC. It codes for CASRRGMAVGYTF.

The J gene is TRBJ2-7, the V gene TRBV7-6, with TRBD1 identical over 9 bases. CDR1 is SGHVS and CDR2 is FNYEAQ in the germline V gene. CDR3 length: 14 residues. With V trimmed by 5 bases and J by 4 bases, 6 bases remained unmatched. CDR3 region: CASSNPGTGYEQYF. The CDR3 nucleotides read TGTGCCAGCAGCAACCCCGGGACAGGGTACGAGCAGTACTTC.

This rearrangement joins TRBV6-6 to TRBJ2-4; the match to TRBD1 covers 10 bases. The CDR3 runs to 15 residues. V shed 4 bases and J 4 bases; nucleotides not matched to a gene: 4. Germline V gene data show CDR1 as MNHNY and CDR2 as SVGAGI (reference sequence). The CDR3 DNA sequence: TGTGCCAGCAGTTCACAGGGACAGGGGAAAAACATTCAGTACTTC. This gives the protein CASSSQGQGKNIQYF.

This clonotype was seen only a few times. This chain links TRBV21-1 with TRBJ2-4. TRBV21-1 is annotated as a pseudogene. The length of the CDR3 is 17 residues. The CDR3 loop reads CASSKCGVGKAKNIQYF. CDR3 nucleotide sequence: TGTGCCAGCAGCAAATGCGGAGTAGGGAAGGCCAAAAACATTCAGTACTTC.

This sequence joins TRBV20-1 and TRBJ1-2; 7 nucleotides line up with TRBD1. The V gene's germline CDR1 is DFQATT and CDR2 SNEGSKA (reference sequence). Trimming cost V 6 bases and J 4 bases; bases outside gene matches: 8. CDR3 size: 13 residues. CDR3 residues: CSADEGAVYGYTF. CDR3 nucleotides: TGCAGTGCGGACGAGGGGGCCGTCTATGGCTACACCTTC.

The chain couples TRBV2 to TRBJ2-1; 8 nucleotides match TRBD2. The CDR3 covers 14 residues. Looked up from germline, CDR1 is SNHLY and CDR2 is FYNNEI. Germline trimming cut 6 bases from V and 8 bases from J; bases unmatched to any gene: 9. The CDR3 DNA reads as TGTGCCAGCAGGGAGGGACTAGTTAGCCATGAGCAGTTCTTC. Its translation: CASREGLVSHEQFF.

CDR3: CASSEYVASYEQYF. CDR3 DNA sequence: TGTGCCAGCAGTGAATACGTCGCATCCTACGAGCAGTACTTC. V and J are TRBV6-1 and TRBJ2-5; no clear D. The end of the DNA aligns better with TRBJ2-7, so the J call may be wrong. This CDR3 has 14 amino acids. Germline V gene data show CDR1 as MNHNS and CDR2 as SASEGT.

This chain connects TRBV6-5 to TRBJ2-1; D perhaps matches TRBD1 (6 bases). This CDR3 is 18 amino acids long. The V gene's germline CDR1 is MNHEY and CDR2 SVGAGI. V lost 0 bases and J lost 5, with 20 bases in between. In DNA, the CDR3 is TGTGCCAGCAGTTACTCGAGAGTTAAGGGACAAGGAGACAATGAGCAGTTCTTC. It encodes CASSYSRVKGQGDNEQFF.

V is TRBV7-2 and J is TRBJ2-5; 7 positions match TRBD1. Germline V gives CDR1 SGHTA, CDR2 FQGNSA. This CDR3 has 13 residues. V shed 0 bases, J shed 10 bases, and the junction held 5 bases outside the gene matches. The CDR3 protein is CASSLALRDSQYF. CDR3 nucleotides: TGTGCCAGCAGCTTAGCACTCCGGGACAGCCAGTACTTC.

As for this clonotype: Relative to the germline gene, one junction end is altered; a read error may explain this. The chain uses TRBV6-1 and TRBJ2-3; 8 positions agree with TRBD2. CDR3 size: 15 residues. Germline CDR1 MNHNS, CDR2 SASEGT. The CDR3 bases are TGTACCAGCGCCCGACTAGCGTTGAGCACAGATACGCAGTATTTT. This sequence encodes CTSARLALSTDTQYF.

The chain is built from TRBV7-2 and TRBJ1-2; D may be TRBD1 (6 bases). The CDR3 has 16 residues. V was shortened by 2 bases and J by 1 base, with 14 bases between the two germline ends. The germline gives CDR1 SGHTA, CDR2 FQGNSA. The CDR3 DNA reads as TGTGCCAGCAGCTTATTCTCCGGACAGATTAACTATGGCTACACCTTC. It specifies CASSLFSGQINYGYTF.

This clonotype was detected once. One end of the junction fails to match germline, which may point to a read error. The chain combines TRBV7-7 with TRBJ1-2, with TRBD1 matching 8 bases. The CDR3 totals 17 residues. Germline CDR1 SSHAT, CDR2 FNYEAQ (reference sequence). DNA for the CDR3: TGTGCTAGCAGCTTAGTAAAGCCTCGACAGGGGCGCTATGGCTACACCTTC. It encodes CASSLVKPRQGRYGYTF.

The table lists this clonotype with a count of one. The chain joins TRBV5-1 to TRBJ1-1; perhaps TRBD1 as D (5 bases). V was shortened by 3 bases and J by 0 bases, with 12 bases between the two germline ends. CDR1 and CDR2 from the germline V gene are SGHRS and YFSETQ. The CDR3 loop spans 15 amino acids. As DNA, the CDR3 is TGCGCCAGCAGCTGGGACGGTGTCATGAACACTGAAGCTTTCTTT. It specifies CASSWDGVMNTEAFF.

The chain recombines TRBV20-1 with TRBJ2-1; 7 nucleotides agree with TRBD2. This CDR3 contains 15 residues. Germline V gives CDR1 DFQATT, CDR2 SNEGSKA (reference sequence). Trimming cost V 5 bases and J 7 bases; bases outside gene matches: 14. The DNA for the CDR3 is TGCAGTGCTGTACGGGTAGGGAGGGCCGGTAATGAGCAGTTCTTC. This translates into CSAVRVGRAGNEQFF.

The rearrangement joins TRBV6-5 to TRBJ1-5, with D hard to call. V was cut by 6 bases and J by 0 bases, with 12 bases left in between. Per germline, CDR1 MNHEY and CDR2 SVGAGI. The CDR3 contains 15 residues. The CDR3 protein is CASRPQVLSNQPQHF. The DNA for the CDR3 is TGTGCCAGCAGACCTCAGGTCCTTAGCAATCAGCCCCAGCATTTT.

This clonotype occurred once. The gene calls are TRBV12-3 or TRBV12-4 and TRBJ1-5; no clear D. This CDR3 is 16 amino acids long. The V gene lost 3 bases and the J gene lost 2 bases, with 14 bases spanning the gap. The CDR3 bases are TGTGCCAGCAGTTTTGTAAGGGTTTGGGGCAATCAGCCCCAGCATTTT. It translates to CASSFVRVWGNQPQHF.

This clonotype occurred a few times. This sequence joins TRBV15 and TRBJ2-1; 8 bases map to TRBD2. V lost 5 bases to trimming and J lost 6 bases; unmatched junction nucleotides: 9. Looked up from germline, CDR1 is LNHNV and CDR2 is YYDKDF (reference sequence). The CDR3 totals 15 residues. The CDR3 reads CATSVDGRALNEQFF. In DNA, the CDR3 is TGTGCCACCAGCGTCGACGGGAGGGCCCTCAATGAGCAGTTCTTC.

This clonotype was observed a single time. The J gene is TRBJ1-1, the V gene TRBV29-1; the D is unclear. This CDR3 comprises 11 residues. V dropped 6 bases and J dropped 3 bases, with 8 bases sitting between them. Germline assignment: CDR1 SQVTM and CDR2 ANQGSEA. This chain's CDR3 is CSVTTDTEAFF. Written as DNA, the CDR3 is TGCAGCGTGACGACCGACACTGAAGCTTTCTTT.

The CDR3 here is CASSQDSGGPHNEQFF. As DNA, the CDR3 is TGTGCCAGCAGCCAAGATTCCGGGGGGCCTCACAATGAGCAGTTCTTC. V and J are TRBV4-2 and TRBJ2-1, with D possibly being TRBD2 (7 bases). V was trimmed by 0 bases and J by 5 bases, leaving 14 bases between them. There are 16 residues in the CDR3. Germline CDR1 LGHNA, CDR2 YNFKEQ.

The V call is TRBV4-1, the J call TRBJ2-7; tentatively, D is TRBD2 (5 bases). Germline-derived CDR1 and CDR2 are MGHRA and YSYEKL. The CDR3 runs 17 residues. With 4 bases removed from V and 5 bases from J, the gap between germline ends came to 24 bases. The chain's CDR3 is CASSPRVWGESSDEQYF. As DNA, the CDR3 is TGCGCCAGCAGCCCCCGTGTTTGGGGAGAGTCTTCCGACGAGCAGTACTTC.

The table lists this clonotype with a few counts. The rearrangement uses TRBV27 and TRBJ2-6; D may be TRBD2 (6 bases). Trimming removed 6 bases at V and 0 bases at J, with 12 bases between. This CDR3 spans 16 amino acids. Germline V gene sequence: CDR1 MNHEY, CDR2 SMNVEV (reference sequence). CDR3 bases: TGTGCCAGCAGCCGGGACGGGAGCTCTGGGGCCAACGTCCTGACTTTC. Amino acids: CASSRDGSSGANVLTF.

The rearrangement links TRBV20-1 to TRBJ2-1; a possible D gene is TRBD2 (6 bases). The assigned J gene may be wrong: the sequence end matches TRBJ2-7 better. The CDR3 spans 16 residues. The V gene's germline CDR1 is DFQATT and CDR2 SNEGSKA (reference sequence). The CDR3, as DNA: TGCAGTGCTAGGGATAGTGGCGGGGTTCATTACAATGAGCAGTACTTC. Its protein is CSARDSGGVHYNEQYF.